The 17 T cell receptor beta chains listed next were all sequenced from one sample in a study of patients and donors after allogeneic stem cell transplantation. TCRdb reanalysed the RT-PCR reads using MiXCR and keeps one entry per CDR3 protein. Of under 200,000 distinct CDR3 sequences in the sample, 30% are singletons; the top ten hold approximately 3%. The sequenced material came from blood, either unsorted or a sorted T cell fraction (not recorded which). These receptors came from a human donor who was either an allogeneic HSCT recipient or a stem cell or donor lymphocyte infusion donor (not recorded which). It is not recorded whose cells these are; they may come from a transplant donor.

This clonotype has only a few counts. The chain combines TRBV6-2 or TRBV6-3 with TRBJ2-1; 7 positions agree with TRBD2. V was clipped by 2 bases and J by 6 bases; unmatched bases: 4. Germline V CDR1 and CDR2: MNHEY, SVGEGT. This CDR3 has 14 amino acids. In nucleotides, the CDR3 is TGTGCCAGCAGTTACGGACTAGGGGCCAATGAGCAGTTCTTC. Translation: CASSYGLGANEQFF.

The sample holds many counts of this clonotype. This sequence joins TRBV6-1 and TRBJ1-6; perhaps TRBD1 as D (5 bases). V was clipped by 7 bases and J by 8 bases, with 21 bases between them. CDR1 is MNHNS and CDR2 is SASEGT in the germline V gene. The CDR3 totals 16 residues. CDR3 nucleotides: TGTGCCAGCACTCCTGTGGGTACAGGCGGATATTCACCCCTCCACTTT. It translates to CASTPVGTGGYSPLHF.

This clonotype was detected only a few times. The rearrangement uses TRBV7-3 and TRBJ1-1, with 10 bases fitting TRBD1. V shed 5 bases, J shed 0 bases, and the junction held 6 bases outside the gene matches. The CDR3 has 16 residues. The germline CDR1 and CDR2 sequences are SGHTA and FQGTGA. As DNA, the CDR3 is TGTGCCAGCAGCCGAGGGACAGGGGTAATGAACACTGAAGCTTTCTTT. This codes for CASSRGTGVMNTEAFF.

V usage is TRBV9 and J usage is TRBJ2-1, with D perhaps given as TRBD1 or TRBD2 (5 bases each). Germline V lookup: CDR1 SGDLS, CDR2 YYNGEE. The CDR3 covers 15 residues. The germline V and J ends were trimmed by 0 bases and 3 bases, with 10 bases remaining between them. This CDR3 is CASSVGGTIYNEQFF. CDR3 DNA: TGTGCCAGCAGCGTAGGTGGGACCATCTACAATGAGCAGTTCTTC.

The V call is TRBV7-9, the J call TRBJ2-5; possible D gene TRBD1, 5 bases. Per the germline V gene, CDR1 is SEHNR and CDR2 is FQNEAQ (reference sequence). V was clipped by 2 bases and J by 0 bases, with 7 bases between them. The CDR3 has 14 residues. As DNA, the CDR3 is TGTGCCAGCAGCTTAATCAGGGACCAAGAGACCCAGTACTTC. Translated: CASSLIRDQETQYF.

This clonotype was observed a few times. The chain uses TRBV7-9 and TRBJ1-1; 12 bases fit TRBD1. Trimming at V came to 5 bases and at J to 4 bases, leaving 8 bases not matched to a gene. Germline assignment: CDR1 SEHNR and CDR2 FQNEAQ (reference sequence). CDR3 length equals 16 residues. The CDR3 DNA sequence: TGTGCCAGCAGCGGGACAGGGGGCAAGGTGAGCACTGAAGCTTTCTTT. Residues: CASSGTGGKVSTEAFF.

This clonotype was counted once. The V call is TRBV15, the J call TRBJ2-7; D unclear. This CDR3 contains 16 residues. Germline V CDR1 and CDR2: LNHNV, YYDKDF (reference sequence). The ends were cut back, 6 bases at V and 2 bases at J, with 20 bases in the middle. The CDR3 loop is CATSPPVSMAPYEQYF. The CDR3 DNA reads TGTGCCACCAGTCCTCCCGTATCGATGGCCCCCTACGAGCAGTACTTC.

There are a few counts of this clonotype. The J gene is TRBJ1-2, the V gene TRBV6-6, with TRBD1 identical over 7 bases. J was trimmed by 1 base and V by 6 bases; bases with no gene match: 5. Germline CDR1 and CDR2: MNHNY and SVGAGI (reference sequence). This CDR3 contains 14 residues. The CDR3 reads CASSPTGNNYGYTF. CDR3 sequence (DNA): TGTGCCAGCAGCCCGACAGGGAATAACTATGGCTACACCTTC.

The rearrangement links TRBV20-1 to TRBJ2-5; D uncertain. Germline CDR1 reads DFQATT; CDR2 reads SNEGSKA (reference sequence). The CDR3 sequence is 12 residues long. The V end lost 4 bases, the J end lost 0 bases, and 6 bases lay between the germline ends. Here the CDR3 reads CSAIGHQETQYF. The CDR3 DNA is TGCAGTGCTATAGGGCACCAAGAGACCCAGTACTTC.

This chain links TRBV25-1 with TRBJ2-1, with D perhaps TRBD1 (6 bases). The length of the CDR3 is 13 residues. V lost 11 bases and J 7 bases, leaving 18 bases between the germline ends. Germline-derived CDR1 and CDR2 are MGHDK and SYGVNS. DNA of the CDR3: TGTGCCCGCAACAGGGCCCCCTTAAATGAGCAGTTCTTC. It translates to CARNRAPLNEQFF.

The V and J genes are TRBV6-5 and TRBJ2-3; D ambiguous. V gave up 5 bases and J gave up 4 bases, with 10 bases separating them. The CDR3 covers 13 residues. CDR1 and CDR2 (germline): MNHEY, SVGAGI. CDR3 region: CASSPIRADTQYF. The CDR3 DNA follows: TGTGCCAGCAGTCCTATCCGAGCAGATACGCAGTATTTT.

This chain joins TRBV24-1 and TRBJ2-1; tentatively, D is TRBD1 or TRBD2 (5 bases each). CDR3 size: 15 residues. The germline V gene encodes CDR1 KGHDR and CDR2 SFDVKD. V lost 4 bases, J lost 0 bases, and 9 bases lay in between. CDR3: CATSEGPSSYNEQFF. The CDR3 bases are TGTGCCACCAGTGAGGGACCCAGCTCCTACAATGAGCAGTTCTTC.

V usage is TRBV10-3 and J usage is TRBJ2-1; 7 positions match TRBD1. CDR1 and CDR2 from the germline V gene are ENHRY and SYGVKD. With 10 bases clipped from V and 8 bases from J, the junction kept 17 bases outside the gene matches. The CDR3 length is 15 residues. This CDR3 is CANRQGSFPNDEQFF. The CDR3 DNA follows: TGTGCCAATAGACAGGGAAGCTTTCCAAACGATGAGCAGTTCTTC.

The gene calls are TRBV15 and TRBJ2-1, with 10 bases that match TRBD2. Germline assignment: CDR1 LNHNV and CDR2 YYDKDF (reference sequence). V dropped 3 bases and J dropped 2; count of bases not matched to a gene: 1. The CDR3 is 15 residues long. CDR3 amino acids: CATSRSGGAYNEQFF. The CDR3 coding sequence is TGTGCCACCAGCAGGAGCGGGGGGGCCTACAATGAGCAGTTCTTC.

This clonotype has ten or more counts. The chain links TRBV12-3 or TRBV12-4 to TRBJ1-1; D remains ambiguous. V was trimmed by 2 bases and J by 5 bases, leaving 6 bases between them. This CDR3 has 12 amino acids. The CDR3 region has the DNA TGTGCCAGCAGTTTACGGGCGACTGAAGCTTTCTTT. Encoded protein: CASSLRATEAFF.

The gene calls are TRBV15 and TRBJ2-5; no clear D gene. Germline loops: CDR1 LNHNV, CDR2 YYDKDF (reference sequence). V dropped 0 bases and J dropped 3 bases, with 2 bases sitting between them. The CDR3 runs to 12 residues. In nucleotides, the CDR3 is TGTGCCACCAGCAGAGATGAAGAGACCCAGTACTTC. It is translated as CATSRDEETQYF.

This clonotype was counted a few times. This rearrangement joins TRBV5-1 to TRBJ2-5, with 10 bases that match TRBD2. The CDR3 has 15 residues. Germline V gene lookup returns CDR1 SGHRS and CDR2 YFSETQ. The V segment lost 0 bases and the J segment 6 bases; nucleotides outside the gene matches: 5. Here the CDR3 reads CASSLASGRLKTQYF. CDR3 nucleotide sequence: TGCGCCAGCAGCTTGGCTAGCGGGAGATTAAAGACCCAGTACTTC. Variable domain in full (rest from reference TRBV5-1 and TRBJ2-5): KAGVTQTPRYLIKTRGQQVTLSCSPISGHRSVSWYQQTPGQGLQFLFEYFSETQRNKGNFPGRFSGRQFSNSRSEMNVSTLELGDSALYLCASSLASGRLKTQYFGPGTRLLVL.